These T cell receptor beta chains were read from a single sample in a study of control samples from healthy donors and cancer patients. Produced via immunoSEQ multiplex PCR; TCRdb's table is partial and in-frame only. In the table there are about 130,000 clones, more than 90% of which are singletons. The sequenced material came from blood. These TCRs come from a man younger than 35 in good health. The CDR3 runs from the conserved cysteine through the conserved F or W. The D gene is left open where the match is weak. The size entry is marked missing in some rows and otherwise reads once, few, many or a size class.

>16|TRBJ2-7|TRBV5-1|.|.
CASSLESGGVGYEQYF
TGCGCCAGCAGCCTGGAGTCCGGGGGCGTAGGCTACGAGCAGTACTTC
>18|TRBJ2-1|TRBV9|.|TRBD2
CASSLSPDGGSSYNEQFF
TGTGCCAGCAGCCTAAGCCCCGACGGGGGGAGCTCCTACAATGAGCAGTTCTTC
>13|TRBJ1-2|TRBV18|.|.
CASSPRGADGYTF
TGTGCCAGCTCTCCTCGGGGGGCCGATGGCTACACCTTC
>15|TRBJ2-1|TRBV19|.|TRBD2
CASSIGLAGDNEQFF
TGTGCCAGTAGTATTGGGCTAGCGGGGGACAATGAGCAGTTCTTC
>15|TRBJ1-4|TRBV7-2|few|.
CASSFRGQPNEKLFF
TGTGCCAGCAGCTTCCGAGGACAACCTAATGAAAAACTGTTTTTT
>14|TRBJ2-3|TRBV2|.|TRBD1
CASKQGEGTDTQYF
TGTGCCAGCAAGCAGGGGGAAGGCACAGATACGCAGTATTTT
>16|TRBJ2-1|TRBV5-6|.|TRBD2
CASSSASGGSNNEQFF
TGTGCCAGCAGCTCAGCAAGCGGGGGGTCGAACAATGAGCAGTTCTTC
>14|TRBJ1-2|TRBV10-3|.|.
CAISEGGAGYGYTF
TGTGCCATCAGTGAGGGGGGCGCGGGCTATGGCTACACCTTC
>16|TRBJ1-2|TRBV27|.|.
CASSLVPSGGAKGYTF
TGTGCCAGCAGTTTAGTGCCTTCGGGGGGCGCGAAAGGCTACACCTTC
>13|TRBJ2-7|TRBV28|.|.
CASVPAGYYEQYF
TGTGCCAGCGTCCCGGCAGGGTACTACGAGCAGTACTTC
>14|TRBJ2-3|TRBV20-1|.|.
CSASLAPGADTQYF
TGCAGTGCTAGTCTCGCCCCCGGCGCAGATACGCAGTATTTT
>12|TRBJ1-5|TRBV10-3|.|.
CAISGDNQPQHF
TGTGCCATCAGTGGGGACAATCAGCCCCAGCATTTT
>14|TRBJ2-7|TRBV27|once|TRBD1
CASSLGQGANEQYF
TGTGCCAGCAGTTTAGGACAGGGCGCCAACGAGCAGTACTTC
>17|TRBJ1-1|TRBV23-1|.|TRBD1
CASSQSRDSFINTEAFF
TGCGCCAGCAGTCAATCGCGGGACAGCTTCATCAACACTGAAGCTTTCTTT
>22|TRBJ2-6|TRBV9|.|TRBD1
CASSVPVGLGQVGFSGANVLTF
TGTGCCAGCAGCGTACCGGTGGGGTTGGGACAGGTGGGGTTTTCTGGGGCCAACGTCCTGACTTTC
>15|TRBJ1-6|TRBV7-2|.|.
CASSLGSSYNSPLHF
TGTGCCAGCAGCTTAGGTAGCTCCTATAATTCACCCCTCCACTTT
>17|TRBJ2-7|TRBV6-1|.|.
CASSEGYPGQSTYEQYF
TGTGCCAGCAGTGAAGGTTATCCAGGGCAGAGCACCTACGAGCAGTACTTC
>15|TRBJ2-7|TRBV5-4|.|.
CASSLGAGFSYEQYF
TGTGCCAGCAGCTTGGGAGCGGGCTTCTCCTACGAGCAGTACTTC
>15|TRBJ2-5|TRBV5-4|.|TRBD2
CASSPTRGGQETQYF
TGTGCCAGCAGCCCAACACGGGGGGGGCAAGAGACCCAGTACTTC
>15|TRBJ2-3|TRBV29-1|.|TRBD2
CSVEVSGGASDTQYF
TGCAGCGTTGAAGTTAGCGGGGGGGCCTCAGATACGCAGTATTTT
>11|TRBJ2-7|TRBV10-1|once|.
CASKTFYEQYF
TGCGCCAGCAAGACCTTCTACGAGCAGTACTTC
>15|TRBJ2-2|TRBV7-3|.|.
CASSLDGGNTGELFF
TGTGCCAGCAGCTTAGACGGGGGAAACACCGGGGAGCTGTTTTTT
>15|TRBJ1-1|TRBV4-1|once|TRBD1
CASSQTTGGSTEAFF
TGCGCCAGCAGCCAGACAACAGGGGGGTCTACTGAAGCTTTCTTT
>15|TRBJ1-1|TRBV5-1|.|.
CASSLATLGITEAFF
TGCGCCAGCAGCTTAGCGACATTAGGGATCACTGAAGCTTTCTTT
>14|TRBJ1-1|TRBV6-5|.|TRBD1
CASSYSDRYTEAFF
TGTGCCAGCAGTTACTCGGACAGGTACACTGAAGCTTTCTTT
>15|TRBJ2-2|TRBV27|.|TRBD1
CASSLSQGAPGELFF
TGTGCCAGCAGTTTAAGTCAGGGGGCGCCCGGGGAGCTGTTTTTT
>15|TRBJ2-1|TRBV10-3|.|TRBD2
CAISESAGGVNEQFF
TGTGCCATCAGTGAGTCAGCGGGGGGGGTCAATGAGCAGTTCTTC
>16|TRBJ2-7|TRBV15|few|.
CATSRDGTAGTYEQYF
TGTGCCACCAGCAGAGATGGAACAGCGGGCACCTACGAGCAGTACTTC
>13|TRBJ2-3|TRBV6-1|.|.
CASSENSETTQYF
TGTGCCAGCAGTGAAAATTCGGAGACGACGCAGTATTTT
>14|TRBJ1-5|TRBV2|.|.
CASKPPIQNQPQHF
TGTGCCAGCAAACCCCCAATACAGAATCAGCCCCAGCATTTT
>14|TRBJ1-5|TRBV6-2/TRBV6-3|.|.
CASSLGRNNQPQHF
TGTGCCAGCAGCCTTGGACGGAACAATCAGCCCCAGCATTTT
>11|TRBJ1-4|TRBV5-6|.|.
CASSLGDELFF
TGTGCCAGCAGCTTGGGGGATGAACTGTTTTTT
>12|TRBJ2-1|TRBV6-5|.|TRBD2
CAISSGADEQFF
TGTGCCATTTCCAGCGGGGCAGATGAGCAGTTCTTC
>14|TRBJ2-3|TRBV5-1|.|.
CASSQDPGLDTQYF
TGCGCCAGCAGCCAGGACCCCGGCCTGGATACGCAGTATTTT
>14|TRBJ1-4|TRBV7-9|.|TRBD1
CASSVGQGGEKLFF
TGTGCCAGCAGCGTGGGACAGGGGGGTGAAAAACTGTTTTTT
>15|TRBJ2-6|TRBV7-9|.|.
CASSRVGGGANVLTF
TGTGCCAGCAGCCGAGTAGGAGGTGGGGCCAACGTCCTGACTTTC